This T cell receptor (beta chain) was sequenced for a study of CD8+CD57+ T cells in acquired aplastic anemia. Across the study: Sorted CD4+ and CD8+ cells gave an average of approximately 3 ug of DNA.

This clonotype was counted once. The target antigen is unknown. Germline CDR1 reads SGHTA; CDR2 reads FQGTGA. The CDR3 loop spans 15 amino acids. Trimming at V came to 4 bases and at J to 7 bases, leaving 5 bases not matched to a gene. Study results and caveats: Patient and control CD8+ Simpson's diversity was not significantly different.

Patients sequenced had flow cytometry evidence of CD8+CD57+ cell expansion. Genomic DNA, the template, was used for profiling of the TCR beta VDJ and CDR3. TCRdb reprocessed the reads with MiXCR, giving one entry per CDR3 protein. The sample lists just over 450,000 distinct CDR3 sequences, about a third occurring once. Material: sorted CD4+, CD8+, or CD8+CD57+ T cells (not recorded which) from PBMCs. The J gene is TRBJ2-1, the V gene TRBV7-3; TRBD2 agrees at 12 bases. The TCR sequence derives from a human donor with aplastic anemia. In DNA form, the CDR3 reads TGTGCCAGCAGCTCGACTAGCGGGGGATCAAATGAGCAGTTCTTC. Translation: CASSSTSGGSNEQFF. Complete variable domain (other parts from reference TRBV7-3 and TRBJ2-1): GAGVSQTPSNKVTEKGKYVELRCDPISGHTALYWYRQSLGQGPEFLIYFQGTGAADDSGLPNDRFFAVRPEGSVSTLKIQRTERGDSAVYLCASSSTSGGSNEQFFGPGTRLTVL.